A selection of T cell receptor beta chains follows, all from one sample in a study of monozygotic twins with inflammatory bowel disease. TCRdb reprocessed the 5' RACE reads, with one entry per CDR3 protein and no DNA. The specimen's table records just over 300,000 distinct CDR3 sequences. Sequenced sample: blood. These receptors all come from a human donor with ulcerative colitis or Crohn's disease, or a healthy co-twin of an affected twin (not recorded which). Both conserved end residues are part of each CDR3. The order of the fields is J gene, V gene, CDR3 protein.

J: TRBJ2-7
V: TRBV5-6
CDR3: CASSLGGAAYEQYF

J: TRBJ2-3
V: TRBV7-3
CDR3: CASSFLSGTSSDTQYF

J: TRBJ1-1
V: TRBV9
CDR3: CASSPRTGGEAFF

J: TRBJ2-2
V: TRBV12-3/TRBV12-4
CDR3: CASSLRRSNTGELFF

J: TRBJ2-5
V: TRBV7-9
CDR3: CASSQDREETQYF

J: TRBJ2-4
V: TRBV4-3
CDR3: CASSQDGAAKNIQYF

J: TRBJ1-6
V: TRBV13
CDR3: CASSLPELSGDSPLHF

J: TRBJ2-1
V: TRBV5-1
CDR3: CASSKREQPYNEQFF

J: TRBJ1-1
V: TRBV5-1
CDR3: CASKLGGLSTEAFF

J: TRBJ1-5
V: TRBV12-3/TRBV12-4
CDR3: CASSSGQGGAFSNQPQHF

J: TRBJ1-4
V: TRBV20-1
CDR3: CSASQAATNEKLFF

J: TRBJ2-2
V: TRBV7-9
CDR3: CASSEHAATGELFF

J: TRBJ2-7
V: TRBV29-1
CDR3: CSVPGTAEQYF

J: TRBJ1-6
V: TRBV9
CDR3: CASSVASKPNHNSPLHF

J: TRBJ1-6
V: TRBV28
CDR3: CASSSTTENSPLHF

J: TRBJ1-2
V: TRBV18
CDR3: CASSPPGTGPALAGYTF

J: TRBJ2-1
V: TRBV19
CDR3: CASSRGRVEQFF

J: TRBJ2-3
V: TRBV20-1
CDR3: CSAPGLAGPDTQYF

J: TRBJ2-1
V: TRBV4-3
CDR3: CASSQDLASNEQFF

J: TRBJ2-4
V: TRBV7-2
CDR3: CASSLVGQITKNIQYF

J: TRBJ2-7
V: TRBV7-8
CDR3: CASSPIWDVTYEQYF

J: TRBJ2-1
V: TRBV20-1
CDR3: CSARDRGGGSRNEQFF

J: TRBJ2-5
V: TRBV12-3/TRBV12-4
CDR3: CASSPWTEETQYF

J: TRBJ1-5
V: TRBV7-9
CDR3: CASSPLLGPNQPQHF

J: TRBJ1-4
V: TRBV7-2
CDR3: CASSLSGSHEKLFF

J: TRBJ1-5
V: TRBV20-1
CDR3: CSASWGASNQPQHF